A selection of T cell receptor beta chains follows, all from one sample in a study of molecular identifiers for immune sequencing clone quantification. Using its own MiXCR run on the PCR reads, TCRdb lists one record per CDR3 protein. Of about 500,000 distinct CDR3 sequences in the sample, about a fifth were seen once. The sequencing sample was made of naive CD8+ T cells from blood, with Jurkat cell RNA spiked in. The receptor source for this set is a human donor in good health. Some libraries in this study had Jurkat cell RNA spiked in. The CDR3 runs from the conserved cysteine through the conserved F or W. A D gene is named only where the DNA matches it firmly. Size is stated for part of the rows, as once, few or many counts, or as a class when the clone is expanded.

d_gene: .
j_gene: TRBJ2-7
abundance: many
v_gene: TRBV5-5
len: 15
CDR3aa: CASSLGQDGDYEQYF
CDR3nt: TGTGCCAGCAGCTTGGGGCAGGATGGGGACTACGAGCAGTACTTC

d_gene: .
j_gene: TRBJ1-6
abundance: many
v_gene: TRBV28
len: 12
CDR3aa: CASSLSRETLHF
CDR3nt: TGTGCCAGCAGTTTGTCCCGCGAGACCCTCCACTTT

d_gene: .
j_gene: TRBJ2-3
abundance: many
v_gene: TRBV7-6
len: 16
CDR3aa: CASSLVSASLTDTQYF
CDR3nt: TGTGCCAGCAGCTTAGTATCGGCTAGCCTCACAGATACGCAGTATTTT

d_gene: .
j_gene: TRBJ2-7
abundance: few
v_gene: TRBV28
len: 15
CDR3aa: CASSPLGGSAYEQYF
CDR3nt: TGTGCCAGCAGTCCCCTAGGGGGGTCCGCCTACGAGCAGTACTTC

d_gene: TRBD1
j_gene: TRBJ1-5
abundance: many
v_gene: TRBV6-2/TRBV6-3
len: 14
CDR3aa: CASGTGRRNQPQHF
CDR3nt: TGTGCCTCAGGGACAGGGCGAAGAAATCAGCCCCAGCATTTT

d_gene: .
j_gene: TRBJ2-2
abundance: many
v_gene: TRBV19
len: 14
CDR3aa: CASSITGLAGELFF
CDR3nt: TGTGCCAGTAGTATTACAGGACTTGCCGGGGAGCTGTTTTTT

d_gene: .
j_gene: TRBJ2-7
abundance: .
v_gene: TRBV30
len: 13
CDR3aa: CAWSDGGGYEQYF
CDR3nt: TGTGCCTGGAGCGACGGTGGGGGCTACGAGCAGTACTTC

d_gene: TRBD1
j_gene: TRBJ2-7
abundance: .
v_gene: TRBV30
len: 14
CDR3aa: CAWSTRTGRHEQYF
CDR3nt: TGTGCCTGGAGTACCCGGACAGGGAGGCACGAGCAGTACTTC

d_gene: .
j_gene: TRBJ2-1
abundance: few
v_gene: TRBV10-3
len: 13
CDR3aa: CAISESIGNEQFF
CDR3nt: TGTGCCATCAGTGAGTCGATAGGTAATGAGCAGTTCTTC

d_gene: .
j_gene: TRBJ2-3
abundance: many
v_gene: TRBV29-1
len: 12
CDR3aa: CSVGDLTDTQYF
CDR3nt: TGCAGCGTTGGGGACCTCACAGATACGCAGTATTTT

d_gene: TRBD1
j_gene: TRBJ1-2
abundance: .
v_gene: TRBV2
len: 16
CDR3aa: CASSEATGQGFYGYTF
CDR3nt: TGTGCCAGCAGTGAGGCTACGGGACAGGGATTCTACGGCTACACCTTC

d_gene: .
j_gene: TRBJ2-5
abundance: .
v_gene: TRBV4-3
len: 17
CDR3aa: CASSHRARGELRSPQYF
CDR3nt: TGCGCCAGCAGCCACCGCGCCCGCGGAGAGCTCCGCAGCCCCCAGTACTTC

d_gene: .
j_gene: TRBJ1-1
abundance: .
v_gene: TRBV11-2
len: 15
CDR3aa: CASSFPSGRGTEAFF
CDR3nt: TGTGCCAGCAGCTTCCCATCCGGGAGGGGAACTGAAGCTTTCTTT

d_gene: TRBD1
j_gene: TRBJ2-7
abundance: .
v_gene: TRBV10-1
len: 11
CDR3aa: CASGQGHEQYF
CDR3nt: TGCGCCAGCGGACAGGGCCACGAGCAGTACTTC

d_gene: .
j_gene: TRBJ2-5
abundance: few
v_gene: TRBV11-2
len: 12
CDR3aa: CASSLIQETQYF
CDR3nt: TGTGCCAGCAGTCTAATTCAAGAGACCCAGTACTTC

d_gene: .
j_gene: TRBJ2-7
abundance: many
v_gene: TRBV5-1
len: 15
CDR3aa: CASSLGAQGAFEQYF
CDR3nt: TGCGCCAGCAGCTTGGGAGCTCAAGGGGCCTTCGAGCAGTACTTC

d_gene: TRBD2
j_gene: TRBJ2-7
abundance: .
v_gene: TRBV4-1
len: 16
CDR3aa: CASSQGTSGRIHEQYF
CDR3nt: TGCGCCAGCAGCCAAGGGACTAGCGGGAGGATTCACGAGCAGTACTTC

d_gene: .
j_gene: TRBJ2-1
abundance: many
v_gene: TRBV5-6
len: 17
CDR3aa: CASSFGRRQVPYNEQFF
CDR3nt: TGTGCCAGCAGCTTTGGTCGACGACAGGTCCCCTACAATGAGCAGTTCTTC